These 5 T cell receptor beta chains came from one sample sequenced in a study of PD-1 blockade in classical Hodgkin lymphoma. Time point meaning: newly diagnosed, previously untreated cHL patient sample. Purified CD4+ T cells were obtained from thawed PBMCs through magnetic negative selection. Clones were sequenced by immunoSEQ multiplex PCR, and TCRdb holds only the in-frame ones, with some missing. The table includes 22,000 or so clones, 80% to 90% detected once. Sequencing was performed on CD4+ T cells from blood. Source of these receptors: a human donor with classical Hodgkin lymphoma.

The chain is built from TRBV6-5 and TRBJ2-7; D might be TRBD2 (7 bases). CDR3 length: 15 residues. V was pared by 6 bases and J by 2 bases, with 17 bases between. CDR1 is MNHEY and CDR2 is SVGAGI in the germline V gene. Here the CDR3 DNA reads TGTGCCAGCAGCCCATGGGGGGGGCAACCCTACGAGCAGTACTTC. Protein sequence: CASSPWGGQPYEQYF.

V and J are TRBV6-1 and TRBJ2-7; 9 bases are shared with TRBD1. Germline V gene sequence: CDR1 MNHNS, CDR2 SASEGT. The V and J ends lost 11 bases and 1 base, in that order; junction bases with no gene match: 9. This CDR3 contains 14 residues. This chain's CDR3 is CASLPGQGSYEQYF. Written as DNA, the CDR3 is TGTGCCTCTCTCCCGGGACAGGGTTCCTACGAGCAGTACTTC.

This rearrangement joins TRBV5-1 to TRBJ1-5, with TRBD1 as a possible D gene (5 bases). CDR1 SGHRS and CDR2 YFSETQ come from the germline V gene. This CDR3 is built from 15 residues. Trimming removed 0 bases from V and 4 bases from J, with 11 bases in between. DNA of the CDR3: TGCGCCAGCAGCTTGGCCGGGGCGGATAATCAGCCCCAGCATTTT. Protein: CASSLAGADNQPQHF.

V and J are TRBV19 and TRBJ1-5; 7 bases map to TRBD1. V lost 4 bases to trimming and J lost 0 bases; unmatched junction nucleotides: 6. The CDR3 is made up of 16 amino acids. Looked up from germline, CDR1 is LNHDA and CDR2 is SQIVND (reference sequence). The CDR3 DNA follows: TGTGCCAGTAGTACGACGGGACAGTATAGCAATCAGCCCCAGCATTTT. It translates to CASSTTGQYSNQPQHF. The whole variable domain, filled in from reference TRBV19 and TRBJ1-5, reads DGGITQSPKYLFRKEGQNVTLSCEQNLNHDAMYWYRQDPGQGLRLIYYSQIVNDFQKGDIAEGYSVSREKKESFPLTVTSAQKNPTAFYLCASSTTGQYSNQPQHFGDGTRLSIL.

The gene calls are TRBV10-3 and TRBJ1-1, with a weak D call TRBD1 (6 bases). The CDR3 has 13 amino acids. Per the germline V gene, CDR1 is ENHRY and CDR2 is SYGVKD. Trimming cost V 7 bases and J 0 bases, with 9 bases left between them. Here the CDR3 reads CAIMRDMNTEAFF. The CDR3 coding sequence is TGTGCCATCATGAGGGACATGAACACTGAAGCTTTCTTT.